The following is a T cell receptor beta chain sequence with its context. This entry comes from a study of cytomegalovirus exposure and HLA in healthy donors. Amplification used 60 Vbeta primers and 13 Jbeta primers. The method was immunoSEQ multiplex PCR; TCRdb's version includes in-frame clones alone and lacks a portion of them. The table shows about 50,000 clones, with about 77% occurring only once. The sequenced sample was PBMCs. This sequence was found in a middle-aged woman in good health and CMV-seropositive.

The CDR3 here is CASSPGLAGSFYNEQFF. The CDR3 DNA reads TGTGCCAGCAGCCCCGGACTAGCGGGCTCTTTCTACAATGAGCAGTTCTTC. The J gene is TRBJ2-1, the V gene TRBV7-3; 11 nucleotides align to TRBD2. V was clipped by 5 bases and J by 3 bases; unmatched bases: 9. CDR3 length: 17 residues. The germline CDR1 and CDR2 sequences are SGHTA and FQGTGA. The whole variable domain, remainder taken from reference TRBV7-3 and TRBJ2-1, is GAGVSQTPSNKVTEKGKYVELRCDPISGHTALYWYRQSLGQGPEFLIYFQGTGAADDSGLPNDRFFAVRPEGSVSTLKIQRTERGDSAVYLCASSPGLAGSFYNEQFFGPGTRLTVL.